This TCR beta chain came from a study of T cell repertoires in cytomegalovirus infection. One entry per CDR3 protein, called by TCRdb with MiXCR from the reads. This table has approximately 150,000 distinct CDR3 sequences, roughly 15% appearing once. With 2 bases clipped from V and 8 bases from J, the junction kept 3 bases outside the gene matches. Germline V gene sequence: CDR1 SNHLY, CDR2 FYNNEI. The CDR3 has 15 amino acids. The sequence was collected from a human donor in good health (CMV status not recorded). Some clones in this sample may be carry-over from other donors' samples. Material for sequencing was CD8+ T cells from PBMCs. The chain has TRBV2 and TRBJ1-4; 12 positions match TRBD1. The CDR3 reads CASSEYGTGGEKLFF. CDR3 DNA: TGTGCCAGCAGTGAATACGGGACAGGGGGCGAAAAACTGTTTTTT.